These T cell receptor beta chains were read from a single sample in a study of human T cells and chemical hapten exposure. One entry per CDR3 protein, called by TCRdb with MiXCR from the RACE reads. The sample contains more than 85,000 distinct CDR3 sequences, 11% of which appear only once. The input for sequencing was whole blood, taken in connection with sensitization to the hapten diphenylcyclopropenone (DPC). These receptors all come from a man between 35 and 55 years old with alopecia areata. Some clones in this sample may be carry-over from other donors' samples. Each CDR3 is given with its conserved first and last residue. The D gene is left open where the match is weak. Clone size, where shown, is once, few, many, or a class for clones that have expanded.

clone_size j_call d_call v_call cdr3_aa cdr3_nt
many TRBJ2-3 . TRBV30 CAWTGERDTQYF TGTGCCTGGACAGGAGAAAGAGATACGCAGTATTTT
many TRBJ2-5 . TRBV21-1 CASSNQQGTRETQYF TGTGCCAGCAGCAATCAACAGGGGACACGAGAGACCCAGTACTTC
. TRBJ2-7 TRBD1 TRBV29-1 CSIRDRQSGEQYF TGCAGCATCCGGGACAGACAGTCAGGGGAGCAGTACTTC
few TRBJ1-2 . TRBV6-5 CASSYSRANYGYTF TGTGCCAGCAGTTACTCCAGAGCTAACTATGGCTACACCTTC
. TRBJ1-5 TRBD1 TRBV6-6 CASSGQGGGYSNQPQHF TGTGCCAGCAGCGGACAGGGAGGGGGGTATAGCAATCAGCCCCAGCATTTT
few TRBJ2-5 TRBD1 TRBV7-2 CASSPRTGEAQYF TGTGCCAGCAGCCCGAGGACAGGGGAGGCCCAGTACTTC
. TRBJ2-3 . TRBV15 CATSRERAGQGSDTQYF TGTGCCACCAGCAGAGAACGGGCGGGGCAGGGGTCAGATACGCAGTATTTT
few TRBJ1-1 . TRBV5-4 CASSLLGFPEAFF TGTGCCAGCAGCTTGTTGGGGTTTCCTGAAGCTTTCTTT
few TRBJ2-2 . TRBV10-2 CASSEAGELFF TGCGCCAGCAGTGAGGCCGGGGAGCTGTTTTTT
many TRBJ2-3 . TRBV7-2 CASSPLRDTQYF TGTGCCAGCAGCCCTCTTCGGGATACGCAGTATTTT
few TRBJ2-3 . TRBV20-1 CSARPISLERDTQYF TGCAGTGCTAGACCCATCTCCCTTGAAAGAGATACGCAGTATTTT
. TRBJ2-3 TRBD1 TRBV7-2 CASSLQLTGAGDTQYF TGTGCCAGCAGCTTGCAATTGACAGGGGCAGGCGATACGCAGTATTTT
. TRBJ1-2 . TRBV29-1 CSVEDVGGYTF TGCAGCGTTGAAGATGTGGGTGGCTACACCTTC
few TRBJ2-2 TRBD1 TRBV5-4 CASSRDSLVTGELFF TGTGCCAGCAGTAGGGACAGTCTCGTGACCGGGGAGCTGTTTTTT
. TRBJ2-1 . TRBV7-2 CASSSGGYNEQFF TGTGCCAGCAGCTCCGGCGGATACAATGAGCAGTTCTTC
few TRBJ2-1 TRBD2 TRBV6-5 CASSPQTSGSWNEQFF TGTGCCAGCAGTCCCCAGACTAGCGGGAGTTGGAATGAGCAGTTCTTC
many TRBJ2-6 . TRBV7-2 CASSLDGGANVLTF TGTGCCAGCAGCTTGGACGGTGGGGCCAACGTCCTGACTTTC
. TRBJ2-3 . TRBV2 CASSEVDTQYF TGTGCCAGCAGTGAGGTGGATACGCAGTATTTT
many TRBJ2-5 TRBD2 TRBV5-8 CASSLLAGGLETQYF TGTGCCAGCAGCTTACTAGCGGGAGGGCTAGAGACCCAGTACTTC
few TRBJ1-1 . TRBV3-1 CASSQVGSNTEAFF TGTGCCAGCAGCCAAGTAGGAAGCAACACTGAAGCTTTCTTT
few TRBJ1-6 . TRBV6-5 CASRLAAGSYNSPLHF TGTGCCAGCAGACTCGCCGCCGGGTCCTATAATTCACCCCTCCACTTT
. TRBJ2-3 . TRBV4-3 CASSQNSFLTDTQYF TGCGCCAGCAGCCAAAACAGTTTTCTCACAGATACGCAGTATTTT
many TRBJ1-1 . TRBV6-6 CASSLDTEAFF TGTGCCAGCAGTCTGGACACTGAAGCTTTCTTT
. TRBJ1-2 . TRBV7-9 CASSRMDSPNYGYTF TGTGCCAGCAGCCGAATGGACAGTCCGAACTATGGCTACACCTTC
many TRBJ2-1 . TRBV20-1 CSARTLDRIYNEQFF TGCAGTGCTCGGACCCTTGACCGGATCTACAATGAGCAGTTCTTC
few TRBJ2-1 TRBD2 TRBV7-8 CASSAAQLSGSLRIYNEQFF TGTGCCAGCAGCGCCGCGCAACTAAGCGGGAGCCTGCGAATTTACAATGAGCAGTTCTTC
few TRBJ1-5 . TRBV27 CASSFSYNQPQHF TGTGCCAGCAGTTTTAGCTACAATCAGCCCCAGCATTTT
. TRBJ2-5 . TRBV5-6 CASSLVGNQETQYF TGTGCCAGCAGCTTGGTGGGCAACCAAGAGACCCAGTACTTC
. TRBJ1-6 TRBD1 TRBV6-6 CASSTTGTGGGNSPLHF TGTGCCAGCAGTACGACCGGGACAGGGGGAGGTAATTCACCCCTCCACTTT
few TRBJ2-6 . TRBV14 CASSREGGTGANVLTF TGTGCCAGCAGCCGAGAAGGGGGTACTGGGGCCAACGTCCTGACTTTC
many TRBJ2-3 . TRBV6-1 CASSRDYTDTQYF TGTGCCAGCAGCAGGGATTACACAGATACGCAGTATTTT
few TRBJ2-2 . TRBV7-2 CASPLTGNTGELFF TGTGCCAGCCCTTTAACAGGGAACACCGGGGAGCTGTTTTTT
. TRBJ1-4 . TRBV29-1 CSVEVAGSNEKLFF TGCAGCGTTGAAGTGGCAGGGTCCAATGAAAAACTGTTTTTT
. TRBJ2-7 . TRBV4-1 CASSSNGGQGRTYEQYF TGCGCCAGCAGCAGTAATGGGGGGCAGGGACGGACCTACGAGCAGTACTTC
few TRBJ1-6 . TRBV2 CASSHSMGPNRSPLHF TGTGCCAGCAGTCACTCTATGGGACCGAATCGGTCACCCCTCCACTTT
many TRBJ1-2 . TRBV29-1 CSVGPGNYGYTF TGCAGCGTTGGTCCCGGGAACTATGGCTACACCTTC
. TRBJ2-7 . TRBV25-1 CASSEPGDHEQYF TGTGCCAGCAGTGAACCGGGGGACCACGAGCAGTACTTC
many TRBJ1-4 . TRBV20-1 CSAWGATNEKLFF TGCAGTGCCTGGGGGGCAACTAATGAAAAACTGTTTTTT
many TRBJ1-2 . TRBV2 CASSERGLDGYTF TGTGCCAGCAGTGAACGCGGGTTAGATGGCTACACCTTC
. TRBJ2-4 TRBD2 TRBV20-1 CSARGIAGGLAKNIQYF TGCAGTGCTAGAGGGATAGCGGGAGGACTAGCCAAAAACATTCAGTACTTC
few TRBJ2-7 TRBD2 TRBV7-2 CAIRRGSGSGEQYF TGTGCTATACGTCGGGGTAGCGGGAGTGGTGAGCAGTACTTC
. TRBJ2-3 . TRBV6-6 CASSYGRISTDTQYF TGTGCCAGCAGTTACGGGCGGATTAGCACAGATACGCAGTATTTT
. TRBJ1-3 . TRBV9 CASSVEGTFGNTIYF TGTGCCAGCAGCGTTGAGGGGACATTCGGAAACACCATATATTTT
. TRBJ2-3 TRBD2 TRBV4-2 CASSQDKRGPEGYRSTDTQYF TGTGCCAGCAGCCAAGATAAGCGGGGACCAGAGGGGTATAGGAGCACAGATACGCAGTATTTT
. TRBJ2-3 TRBD2 TRBV29-1 CSWRAGGPTDTQYF TGCAGCTGGAGAGCGGGAGGGCCGACAGATACGCAGTATTTT
few TRBJ2-7 TRBD1 TRBV14 CASSYAGQGTYEQYF TGTGCCAGCAGCTATGCTGGACAGGGAACCTACGAGCAGTACTTC
few TRBJ1-1 . TRBV5-1 CASSIGQSMNTEAFF TGCGCCAGCAGCATCGGACAGTCCATGAACACTGAAGCTTTCTTT
. TRBJ1-4 . TRBV28 CASSQGSREKLFF TGTGCCAGCAGTCAGGGCTCTCGGGAAAAACTGTTTTTT
few TRBJ2-7 TRBD2 TRBV3-1 CASSPPGLDEQYF TGTGCCAGCAGCCCTCCGGGACTAGACGAGCAGTACTTC
few TRBJ1-3 . TRBV29-1 CSVLQFRNTIYF TGCAGCGTACTACAGTTTAGAAACACCATATATTTT
. TRBJ2-4 TRBD2 TRBV24-1 CATRKTSGRFLAKNIQYF TGTGCCACCAGGAAGACTAGCGGGAGGTTCCTAGCCAAAAACATTCAGTACTTC